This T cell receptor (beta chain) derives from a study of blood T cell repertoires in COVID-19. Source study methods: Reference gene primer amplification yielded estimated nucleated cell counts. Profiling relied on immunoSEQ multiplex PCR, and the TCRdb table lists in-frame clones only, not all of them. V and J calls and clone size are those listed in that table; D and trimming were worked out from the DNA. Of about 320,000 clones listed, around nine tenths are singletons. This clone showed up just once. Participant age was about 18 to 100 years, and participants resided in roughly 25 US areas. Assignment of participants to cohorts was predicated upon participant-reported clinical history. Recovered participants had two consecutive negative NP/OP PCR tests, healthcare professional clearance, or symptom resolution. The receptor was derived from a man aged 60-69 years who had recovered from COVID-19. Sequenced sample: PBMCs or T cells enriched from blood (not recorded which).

The CDR3 DNA reads as TGTGCCAGCAGTTTATGGGGACTAGCGGGAGAGGATATCACAGATACGCAGTATTTT. It is translated as CASSLWGLAGEDITDTQYF. The rearrangement links TRBV28 to TRBJ2-3; 14 bases agree with TRBD2. The junction had 7 bases not matched to a gene; V was cut back by 0 bases and J by 2 bases. The CDR3 is made up of 19 amino acids. CDR1 and CDR2 from the germline V gene are MDHEN and SYDVKM.